A single sample is the source of the 30 T cell receptor beta chains below, sequenced in a study of blood T cell repertoires in COVID-19 (dated by TCRdb to about 2020). Library preparation employed the immunoSEQ multiplex PCR assay. The source is immuneACCESS, and TCRdb retained only in-frame sequences with V and J called. Part of the clones is not carried over; for the studies checked, unresolved V genes explain less than half of this, and the remainder is unexplained. For this sample there are about 85,000 clones; around nine tenths appear just once. Of the sample, approximately 5.9% is held by the ten largest clones. The source material was peripheral blood. The receptors were gathered from a man between 60 and 70 years old with acute or convalescent COVID-19.

This clone is medium-sized in the sample. This chain connects TRBV27 to TRBJ1-1; 9 bases are shared with TRBD1. Germline CDR1 is MNHEY and CDR2 is SMNVEV (reference sequence). This CDR3 is built from 16 residues. Trimming cost V 6 bases and J 5 bases; bases outside gene matches: 13. As DNA, the CDR3 is TGTGCCAGCAGCCCTCCGGGACAGGGTTTTTGGACTGAAGCTTTCTTT. Residues: CASSPPGQGFWTEAFF.

This clone has only a few counts. The V call is TRBV3-1 (or the pseudogene TRBV3-2), the J call TRBJ1-1; possibly TRBD1 for D (5 bases). This CDR3 has 15 amino acids. Per the germline V gene, CDR1 is LGHDT and CDR2 is YNNKEL (reference sequence). Trimming shortened V by 1 base and J by 3 bases, and 12 bases separated the two germline ends. CDR3: CASSQAGGGDTEAFF. The CDR3 region has the DNA TGTGCCAGCAGCCAAGCCGGGGGAGGGGACACTGAAGCTTTCTTT.

V is TRBV5-4 and J is TRBJ1-6; TRBD1 is a possible D gene (5 bases). The CDR3 runs to 16 residues. V was trimmed by 2 bases and J by 9 bases, leaving 18 bases between them. Germline V gene data show CDR1 as SGHNT and CDR2 as YYREEE (reference sequence). CDR3 in DNA: TGTGCCAGCAGCTTCACGGCAGGGCGTACAGGTTCACCCCTCCACTTT. It is translated as CASSFTAGRTGSPLHF.

The chain links TRBV7-9 to TRBJ1-6; TRBD1 matches at 7 bases. V dropped 0 bases and J dropped 14; count of bases not matched to a gene: 10. CDR3 length: 15 residues. Germline CDR1 is SEHNR and CDR2 is FQNEAQ (reference sequence). CDR3 DNA: TGTGCCAGCAGCTTAGCTGGCGGGACAGATCAATCCCTCCACTTT. Amino acids: CASSLAGGTDQSLHF.

This chain uses TRBV28 with TRBJ2-7; tentative D call: TRBD2 (6 bases). The CDR3 length is 13 residues. With 6 bases removed from V and 5 bases from J, the gap between germline ends came to 14 bases. Germline values: CDR1 MDHEN, CDR2 SYDVKM. This CDR3 is CASSGGSGDEQYF. The DNA of the CDR3 is TGTGCCAGCAGCGGGGGATCCGGGGACGAGCAGTACTTC. The variable domain in full, completed from reference TRBV28 and TRBJ2-7, reads DVKVTQSSRYLVKRTGEKVFLECVQDMDHENMFWYRQDPGLGLRLIYFSYDVKMKEKGDIPEGYSVSREKKERFSLILESASTNQTSMYLCASSGGSGDEQYFGPGTRLTVT.

The chain joins TRBV27 to TRBJ2-1; no clear D gene. CDR1 MNHEY and CDR2 SMNVEV come from the germline V gene (reference sequence). Trimming left V 3 bases short and J 7 bases short, with 7 bases between. The CDR3 runs 12 residues. Here the CDR3 reads CASSFGRNEQFF. In DNA form, the CDR3 reads TGTGCCAGCAGTTTTGGCAGAAATGAGCAGTTCTTC.

Written as DNA, the CDR3 is TGTGCCTGGAGGAGACTAGCGGGGGGGCGGGAGACCCAGTACTTC. Translated, it gives CAWRRLAGGRETQYF. V usage is TRBV30 and J usage is TRBJ2-5; 14 bases match TRBD2. The CDR3 length is 15 residues. After removal of 3 bases from V and 5 bases from J, the junction contained 5 bases not matched to a gene. Germline loops: CDR1 GTSNPN, CDR2 SVGIG (reference sequence).

This chain links TRBV7-3 with TRBJ1-2, with D maybe TRBD1 (5 bases). There are 16 residues in the CDR3. Trimming took 2 bases from V and 7 from J, leaving 20 bases between them. Germline lookup yields CDR1 SGHTA and CDR2 FQGTGA. CDR3 residues: CASSLEWGRAQGGYTF. CDR3 nucleotides: TGTGCCAGCAGCTTAGAATGGGGTAGGGCGCAGGGTGGCTACACCTTC.

The V and J genes are TRBV4-2 and TRBJ1-1; possible D gene TRBD1, 5 bases. The CDR3 is 14 amino acids. Germline V gene data show CDR1 as LGHNA and CDR2 as YNFKEQ. Trimming pared 2 bases from V and 1 base from J, leaving 8 bases between. The CDR3 protein is CASSQLTENTEAFF. The CDR3, as DNA: TGTGCCAGCAGCCAATTGACAGAGAACACTGAAGCTTTCTTT.

This chain joins TRBV9 and TRBJ2-1, with 9 bases identical to TRBD2. The CDR3 sequence is 16 residues long. Germline CDR1 SGDLS, CDR2 YYNGEE. Germline trimming cut 4 bases from V and 6 bases from J; bases unmatched to any gene: 11. CDR3 in amino acids: CASSPEGGRGGNEQFF. CDR3 in DNA: TGTGCCAGCAGCCCCGAAGGGGGGCGGGGGGGCAATGAGCAGTTCTTC.

In this sample, this clone turned up once. The rearrangement links TRBV7-2 to TRBJ1-4; TRBD1 aligns across 7 bases. Germline CDR1 and CDR2: SGHTA and FQGNSA. The CDR3 length is 16 residues. J lost 0 bases, V lost 4 bases, and 5 bases had no gene match. CDR3 nucleotides: TGTGCCAGCAGCTCGAGACAGGGAGCAACTAATGAAAAACTGTTTTTT. Encoded protein: CASSSRQGATNEKLFF.

V usage is TRBV5-1 and J usage is TRBJ2-1; D is possibly TRBD2 (7 bases). The CDR3 is 15 residues long. Germline V gene sequence: CDR1 SGHRS, CDR2 YFSETQ. The ends were cut back, 2 bases at V and 10 bases at J, with 19 bases in the middle. CDR3 DNA sequence: TGCGCCAGCAGCTTAGTGGAGGGGGGGCCTCGGGAGCAGTTCTTC. This sequence encodes CASSLVEGGPREQFF.

The chain employs TRBV5-4 and TRBJ2-1; D call uncertain. Trimming took 4 bases from V and 3 from J, leaving 8 bases between them. CDR1 is SGHNT, CDR2 YYREEE, per germline (reference sequence). This CDR3 contains 13 residues. CDR3 region: CASSSDHYNEQFF. CDR3 sequence (DNA): TGTGCCAGCAGCAGCGACCACTACAATGAGCAGTTCTTC.

This clone turned up a few times. The chain joins TRBV11-2 to TRBJ2-6; D is ambiguous. Trimming cost V 3 bases and J 1 base, with 4 bases left between them. CDR3 length equals 14 residues. Germline CDR1 reads SGHAT; CDR2 reads FQNNGV. CDR3 DNA sequence: TGTGCCAGCAGCTTGGAGTCTGGGGCCAACGTCCTGACTTTC. Encoded protein: CASSLESGANVLTF. The full variable domain, in which reference TRBV11-2 and TRBJ2-6 provide the parts outside the CDR3, is EAGVAQSPRYKIIEKRQSVAFWCNPISGHATLYWYQQILGQGPKLLIQFQNNGVVDDSQLPKDRFSAERLKGVDSTLKIQPAKLEDSAVYLCASSLESGANVLTFGAGSRLTVL.

This clone is a singleton in its sample. The V and J genes are TRBV19 and TRBJ1-1; 8 bases match TRBD1. This CDR3 has 14 residues. Germline CDR1 and CDR2: LNHDA and SQIVND (reference sequence). V lost 6 bases to trimming and J lost 1 base; unmatched junction nucleotides: 4. CDR3: CASSVQGGNTEAFF. In DNA form, the CDR3 reads TGTGCCAGTAGCGTACAGGGGGGGAACACTGAAGCTTTCTTT.

The chain carries TRBV7-2 and TRBJ2-6, with D possibly matching TRBD2 (7 bases). Germline V gene lookup returns CDR1 SGHTA and CDR2 FQGNSA. V lost 5 bases and J 0 bases, leaving 20 bases between the germline ends. This CDR3 has 19 residues. For the CDR3, the DNA is TGTGCCAGCAGCCCAGGGGAGGGTATAAAGAGCTCTGGGGCCAACGTCCTGACTTTC. Translated, it gives CASSPGEGIKSSGANVLTF.

The chain joins TRBV20-1 to TRBJ1-1; 9 bases agree with TRBD1. The CDR3 length is 11 residues. With 5 bases clipped from V and 8 bases from J, the junction kept 3 bases outside the gene matches. Germline V gene sequence: CDR1 DFQATT, CDR2 SNEGSKA (reference sequence). The CDR3 coding sequence is TGCAGTGCTGAGGGACAGGGCGAAGCTTTCTTT. The encoded protein is CSAEGQGEAFF.

V is TRBV7-2 and J is TRBJ2-7, with D perhaps matching TRBD1 (6 bases). The CDR3 is 17 residues long. The V end lost 0 bases, the J end lost 2 bases, and 17 bases lay between the germline ends. Germline loops: CDR1 SGHTA, CDR2 FQGNSA. This CDR3 is CASSLAQGSASPYEQYF. CDR3 nucleotides: TGTGCCAGCAGCTTAGCGCAGGGGTCCGCATCCCCCTACGAGCAGTACTTC.

The CDR3 DNA reads TGTGCCAGTAGTGTGGGGCATGGCAATCAGCCCCAGCATTTT. The encoded protein is CASSVGHGNQPQHF. The chain combines TRBV19 with TRBJ1-5; D perhaps matches TRBD1 (5 bases). The germline gives CDR1 LNHDA, CDR2 SQIVND (reference sequence). This CDR3 has 14 amino acids. Trimming removed 5 bases from V and 2 bases from J, with 10 bases in between. Together with reference TRBV19 and TRBJ1-5, the CDR3 gives the full variable domain: DGGITQSPKYLFRKEGQNVTLSCEQNLNHDAMYWYRQDPGQGLRLIYYSQIVNDFQKGDIAEGYSVSREKKESFPLTVTSAQKNPTAFYLCASSVGHGNQPQHFGDGTRLSIL.

The CDR3 DNA reads TGTGCCAGCACCGCCCGAGGGGGTAACACTGAAGCTTTCTTT. Its translation: CASTARGGNTEAFF. This chain uses TRBV27 with TRBJ1-1; D may be TRBD1 (6 bases). V was trimmed by 7 bases and J by 2 bases, leaving 14 bases between them. The CDR3 has 14 amino acids. Germline V gene data show CDR1 as MNHEY and CDR2 as SMNVEV (reference sequence).

This sequence joins TRBV27 and TRBJ1-5, with 7 bases identical to TRBD1. The germline V gene encodes CDR1 MNHEY and CDR2 SMNVEV (reference sequence). Trimming took 6 bases from V and 1 from J; bases not matched to a gene: 6. The CDR3 is 15 residues long. CDR3 loop: CASRTDRRSNQPQHF. Written as DNA, the CDR3 is TGTGCCAGCAGGACGGACAGGAGAAGCAATCAGCCCCAGCATTTT.

The gene calls are TRBV4-1 and TRBJ2-7, with D possibly being TRBD1 (5 bases). Looked up from germline, CDR1 is MGHRA and CDR2 is YSYEKL. V lost 2 bases and J lost 2, with 16 bases in between. This CDR3 comprises 16 residues. The CDR3 protein is CASSQLRVRGTYEQYF. The CDR3 DNA reads as TGCGCCAGCAGCCAACTCAGGGTAAGGGGAACCTACGAGCAGTACTTC.

This chain links TRBV3-1 (or the pseudogene TRBV3-2) with TRBJ1-1, with D perhaps TRBD1 (5 bases). The V end was cut by 0 bases, the J end by 1 base, with 15 bases between. The CDR3 is made up of 17 amino acids. Germline loops: CDR1 LGHDT, CDR2 YNNKEL (reference sequence). CDR3 region: CASSQEGPREGNTEAFF. The CDR3 DNA reads as TGTGCCAGCAGCCAAGAGGGGCCGCGGGAAGGGAACACTGAAGCTTTCTTT.

The chain links TRBV6-5 to TRBJ2-7, with D unresolved. The V gene lost 6 bases and the J gene lost 3 bases, with 9 bases spanning the gap. Germline lookup yields CDR1 MNHEY and CDR2 SVGAGI. The CDR3 is made up of 12 amino acids. Here the CDR3 DNA reads TGTGCCAGCAGGAATACTTTCTACGAGCAGTACTTC. This translates into CASRNTFYEQYF.

The chain couples TRBV21-1 to TRBJ1-5; TRBD1, as called in the table, went unchecked against the DNA. TRBV21-1 is termed a pseudogene. The CDR3 runs 14 residues. CDR3 amino acids: CASSNQVCNQPQHF. CDR3 DNA sequence: TGTGCCAGCAGCAATCAGGTGTGCAATCAGCCCCAGCATTTT.

The chain has TRBV2 and TRBJ1-1; D gene unclear. The CDR3 length is 15 residues. V was clipped by 3 bases and J by 8 bases, with 19 bases between them. Germline values: CDR1 SNHLY, CDR2 FYNNEI. The CDR3 DNA sequence: TGTGCCAGCAGTGATAGTCAGACTAGGCCGGTCGAAGCTTTCTTT. Translation gives CASSDSQTRPVEAFF. The whole variable domain, remainder taken from reference TRBV2 and TRBJ1-1, is EPEVTQTPSHQVTQMGQEVILRCVPISNHLYFYWYRQILGQKVEFLVSFYNNEISEKSEIFDDQFSVERPDGSNFTLKIRSTKLEDSAMYFCASSDSQTRPVEAFFGQGTRLTVV.

This chain uses TRBV9 with TRBJ2-6, with unresolved D. CDR3 length equals 15 residues. Per the germline V gene, CDR1 is SGDLS and CDR2 is YYNGEE. Trimming took off 4 bases at V and 0 bases at J, with 8 bases between the two ends. The CDR3 here is CASSLTFSGANVLTF. The CDR3 nucleotides read TGTGCCAGCAGCCTCACTTTCTCTGGGGCCAACGTCCTGACTTTC.

The V gene is TRBV7-2, the J gene TRBJ2-5; possible D gene TRBD1, 7 bases. The CDR3 sequence is 13 residues long. In germline, CDR1 is SGHTA, CDR2 FQGNSA. Trimming pared 5 bases from V and 5 bases from J, leaving 12 bases between. The CDR3 here is CASSPTGRETQYF. The CDR3 coding sequence is TGTGCCAGCAGCCCGACAGGGAGGGAGACCCAGTACTTC.

This rearrangement joins TRBV19 to TRBJ1-2; the match to TRBD1 covers 9 bases. Germline CDR1 and CDR2: LNHDA and SQIVND (reference sequence). The CDR3 length is 16 residues. The V and J ends lost 1 base and 6 bases, in that order; junction bases with no gene match: 9. CDR3 coding DNA: TGTGCCAGTAGTATAGGAGGTGCTGGACAGGGGAATGGCTACACCTTC. Protein sequence: CASSIGGAGQGNGYTF.

The V call is TRBV10-3, the J call TRBJ1-4, with a tentative D call TRBD1 (5 bases). Per germline, CDR1 ENHRY and CDR2 SYGVKD. The V end was cut by 6 bases, the J end by 3 bases, with 11 bases between. The CDR3 length is 14 residues. The CDR3 spells CAISPSGPNEKLFF. In DNA, the CDR3 is TGTGCCATCAGCCCCTCAGGGCCTAATGAAAAACTGTTTTTT.